This TCR beta chain came from a study of OX40 agonist ivuxolimab in advanced cancers. Germline assignment: CDR1 SGHNT and CDR2 YENEEA. This CDR3 region has 14 residues. V lost 2 bases to trimming and J lost 1 base, with 7 bases between them. General study results and limits: At 0.1 to 3.0 mg/kg and by week 6, CD4+ and CD8+ T cells in the blood had expanded clonally. Partial responders treated at 0.1-3.0 mg/kg exhibited clonal expansion among the lowest measured.

Concerning this clone itself: Its target is unknown.

Profiling relied on immunoSEQ multiplex PCR, and the TCRdb table lists in-frame clones only, not all of them. The sample carries 100,000 to 130,000 clones, around 93% recorded once. Specimen: CD4+ or CD8+ T cells sorted from blood, collected in a trial of the OX40 agonist ivuxolimab. The V call is TRBV11-3, the J call TRBJ2-3; D ambiguous. This TCR derives from an adult with an advanced solid tumor such as melanoma, head and neck, liver or kidney cancer. The CDR3 DNA is TGTGCCAGCAGCTTATTGTCGGGCACAGATACGCAGTATTTT. Its translation: CASSLLSGTDTQYF.